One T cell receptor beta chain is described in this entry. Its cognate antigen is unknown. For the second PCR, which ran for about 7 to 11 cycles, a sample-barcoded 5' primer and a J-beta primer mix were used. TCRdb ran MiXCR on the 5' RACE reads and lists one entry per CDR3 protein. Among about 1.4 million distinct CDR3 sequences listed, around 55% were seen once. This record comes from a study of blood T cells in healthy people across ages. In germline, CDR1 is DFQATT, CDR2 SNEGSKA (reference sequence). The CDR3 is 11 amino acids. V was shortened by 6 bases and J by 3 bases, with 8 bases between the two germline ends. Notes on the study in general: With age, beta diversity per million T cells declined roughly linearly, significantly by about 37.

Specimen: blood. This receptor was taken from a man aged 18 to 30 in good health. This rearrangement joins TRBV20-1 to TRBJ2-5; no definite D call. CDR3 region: CSAPGKETQYF. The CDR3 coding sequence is TGCAGTGCCCCCGGAAAAGAGACCCAGTACTTC.